Detailed here is one T cell receptor (beta chain). The antigen this receptor binds is unknown. Nothing much larger sits one base from this clone, and base qualities are not available. The record originates from a study of blood T cell repertoires in COVID-19 (dated by TCRdb to 2018 to 2020). Background for the entire study: Samples covering the acute and convalescent phases of COVID-19 were provided by collaborators in the United States, Italy and Spain. The material from the prospective study consisted of cDNA or gDNA derived from T cells, B-cell-depleted T cells, or PBMCs. Subjects who had been exposed to COVID-19, were actively infected with it, or had recovered from it provided the deeply sampled blood TCRbeta repertoires that made up the dataset. Samples were obtained from the ongoing ImmuneRACE study (first 160 participants) and from over 1,000 subjects provided by 6 global collaborators. Nearly every sample came with metadata listing a de-identified subject ID, COVID-19 status, age in years and sex. The repertoires were released in a freely available public database meant as a resource for research on the immune response to SARS-CoV-2. Where HLA class I and class II types were available, the types were taken from metadata supplied by the sample provider, not from assay-based typing.

V is cut back by 3 bases and J by 6 bases, with 4 bases in the junction unmatched. CDR1 MGHDK and CDR2 SYGVNS were looked up in the germline V gene. The CDR3 starts with the cysteine, ends with the phenylalanine, and has 16 residues. Only the CDR3 DNA stays, 48 bases, in frame from base 1. The immunoSEQ Assay, a bias-controlled multiplex PCR, was used to amplify TCRbeta CDR3 regions from genomic DNA. The authors processed their data as follows. The number of nucleated cells in each sample was estimated from the amplification of reference gene primers within the assay. To quantify the absolute abundance of each unique TCRbeta CDR3 rearrangement, sequence reads were collapsed and filtered. For each sample, productive Simpson clonality was calculated by taking the square root of Simpson's diversity index across productive rearrangements. Imported from immuneACCESS, the table was reduced by TCRdb to in-frame sequences with V and J called. These copies leave out some clones; in studies compared against another copy, an unresolved V gene accounts for under half, and the cause of the remainder is not known. The V and J calls and clone size are taken from that table; D and trimming were inferred from the DNA. Present in this sample are 150,000 to 160,000 clones, 75% to 85% of which were seen just once. In total, the top ten clones hold roughly 0.56% of the sample.

Collaborating institutions collected whole blood in K2EDTA tubes following their own protocols. For TCRbeta analysis, collaborators shipped samples in one of three forms: frozen whole blood, isolated PBMCs, or DNA extracted from either of those sample types. The research as a whole found: The quantity of clinical and demographic metadata differed by source and by participant and was supplied without curation.

Sequencing used peripheral blood. This receptor was identified in a man between 60 and 75 years old with acute or convalescent COVID-19. In this chain, TRBV25-1 is recombined with TRBJ2-3; 15 bases in the middle match TRBD2. The encoded CDR3 is CASSEGLAGGDDTQYF. The sequence in DNA is TGTGCCAGCAGTGAGGGACTAGCGGGGGGAGATGATACGCAGTATTTT.